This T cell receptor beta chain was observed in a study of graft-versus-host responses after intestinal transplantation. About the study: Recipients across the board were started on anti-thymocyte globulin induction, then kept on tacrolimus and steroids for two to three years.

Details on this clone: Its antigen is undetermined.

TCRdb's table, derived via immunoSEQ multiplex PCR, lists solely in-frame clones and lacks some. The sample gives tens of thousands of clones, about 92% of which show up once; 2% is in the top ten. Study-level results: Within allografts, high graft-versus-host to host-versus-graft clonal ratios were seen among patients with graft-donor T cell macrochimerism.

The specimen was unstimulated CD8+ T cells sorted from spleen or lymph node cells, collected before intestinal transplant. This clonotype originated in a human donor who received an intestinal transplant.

CDR3 sequence (DNA): TGTGCCAGCAGCTACGGACAGGGAAACGAGCAGTACTTC. Translating it yields CASSYGQGNEQYF. The chain has TRBV5-4 and TRBJ2-7, with 8 bases fitting TRBD1. V trimming: 3 bases; J trimming: 5 bases; junction bases outside the gene matches: 4. The CDR3 is 13 residues long. Germline V gene lookup returns CDR1 SGHNT and CDR2 YYREEE (reference sequence).